These 22 T cell receptor beta chains originate from one sample sequenced in a study of T cell responses to AZD1222 COVID-19 vaccine. TCRdb's copy holds only in-frame clones and misses some; the assay was immunoSEQ multiplex PCR. The profile covers 130,000 to 150,000 clones, with approximately 88% appearing a single time and 3% to 4% taken by the ten largest. The input for sequencing was peripheral blood, taken on day 0 of MenACWY control vaccination. These receptors originate from an adult in good health.

The CDR3: CASSQSGRADTQYF. CDR3 nucleotides: TGTGCCAGCAGCCAGAGCGGGAGGGCAGATACGCAGTATTTT. V usage is TRBV3-1 (or the pseudogene TRBV3-2) and J usage is TRBJ2-3; TRBD2 aligns across 10 bases. This CDR3 contains 14 residues. The J segment lost 4 bases and the V segment lost 3 bases, leaving 1 base of the junction unmatched. The germline V gene has CDR1 LGHDT and CDR2 YNNKEL (reference sequence).

The chain uses TRBV5-1 and TRBJ2-7; D is uncertain. V gave up 1 base and J gave up 0 bases, with 5 bases separating them. The CDR3 contains 13 residues. The germline gives CDR1 SGHRS, CDR2 YFSETQ. Here the CDR3 DNA reads TGCGCCAGCAGCTTGACGGTCTCCTACGAGCAGTACTTC. It is translated as CASSLTVSYEQYF.

The rearrangement joins TRBV4-3 to TRBJ1-4, with D possibly matching TRBD1 (6 bases). Germline values: CDR1 LGHNA, CDR2 YSLEER. V was pared by 1 base and J by 6 bases, with 12 bases between. This CDR3 is 15 amino acids long. The CDR3 sequence: CASSQGWGADEKLFF. In nucleotides, the CDR3 is TGCGCCAGCAGCCAAGGGTGGGGGGCGGATGAAAAACTGTTTTTT.

This clone was found once. The rearrangement links TRBV7-9 to TRBJ1-4, with a tentative D call TRBD1 (5 bases). Per the germline V gene, CDR1 is SEHNR and CDR2 is FQNEAQ (reference sequence). V lost 5 bases and J 8 bases, leaving 21 bases between the germline ends. The CDR3 is 16 amino acids. The CDR3: CASSPPMDIGEEKLFF. In DNA, the CDR3 is TGTGCCAGCAGCCCCCCGATGGACATTGGAGAGGAAAAACTGTTTTTT.

The CDR3 DNA sequence: TGTGCCACCAGTGAGGGGGGACAGGGGGCTGCCTATGGCTACACCTTC. Amino acids: CATSEGGQGAAYGYTF. The rearrangement joins TRBV24-1 to TRBJ1-2, with 12 nucleotides matching TRBD1. With 4 bases clipped from V and 4 bases from J, the junction kept 6 bases outside the gene matches. Germline CDR1 KGHDR, CDR2 SFDVKD. CDR3 length equals 16 residues.

This clone was seen a single time. The chain couples TRBV4-1 to TRBJ1-3, with D possibly being TRBD1 (6 bases). Germline lookup yields CDR1 MGHRA and CDR2 YSYEKL. The CDR3 consists of 18 residues. The V and J ends lost 3 bases and 0 bases respectively, with 18 bases between them. As DNA, the CDR3 is TGCGCCAGCAGCCAGGAGGTCGGGGGCCCGAGCTCTGGAAACACCATATATTTT. The encoded protein is CASSQEVGGPSSGNTIYF.

The genes are TRBV6-5 and TRBJ2-1, with D unclear. The ends were cut back, 7 bases at V and 10 bases at J, with 17 bases in the middle. CDR1 is MNHEY and CDR2 is SVGAGI in the germline V gene. The CDR3 is 13 residues long. This chain's CDR3 is CASNGLVSAEQFF. For the CDR3, the DNA is TGTGCCAGCAATGGGCTAGTTTCGGCCGAGCAGTTCTTC.

The chain uses TRBV7-2 and TRBJ1-1, with D possibly matching TRBD1 (6 bases). CDR1 SGHTA and CDR2 FQGNSA come from the germline V gene. This CDR3 is 15 amino acids long. V lost 0 bases, J lost 1 base, and 9 bases lay in between. CDR3 sequence: CASSLADRGNTEAFF. The CDR3 nucleotides are TGTGCCAGCAGCTTAGCGGACAGAGGGAACACTGAAGCTTTCTTT.

This chain uses TRBV4-1 with TRBJ1-2, with no clear D. The ends were cut back, 0 bases at V and 2 bases at J, with 1 base in the middle. Looked up from germline, CDR1 is MGHRA and CDR2 is YSYEKL. The CDR3 has 12 residues. The CDR3 DNA is TGCGCCAGCAGCCAAGAGAACTATGGCTACACCTTC. Translating gives CASSQENYGYTF.

The genes are TRBV3-1 (or the pseudogene TRBV3-2) and TRBJ2-2; the match to TRBD2 covers 16 bases. The CDR3 covers 20 residues. V dropped 3 bases and J dropped 0; count of bases not matched to a gene: 7. Looked up from germline, CDR1 is LGHDT and CDR2 is YNNKEL (reference sequence). CDR3 residues: CASSHAGTSGRATNTGELFF. DNA of the CDR3: TGTGCCAGCAGCCATGCCGGGACTAGCGGGAGGGCCACGAACACCGGGGAGCTGTTTTTT.

The J gene is TRBJ2-1, the V gene TRBV5-1; TRBD1 or TRBD2 may be the D gene (5 bases each). Germline-derived CDR1 and CDR2 are SGHRS and YFSETQ. V shed 3 bases and J shed 10 bases, with 20 bases lying between them. This CDR3 contains 15 residues. CDR3 nucleotide sequence: TGCGCCAGCAGCTCTAACGACCGCCGAGGGGAAGAGCAGTTCTTC. This translates into CASSSNDRRGEEQFF.

This clone was detected once. This chain connects TRBV19 to TRBJ1-1; a weak D match, TRBD1 (6 bases). Germline V gene lookup returns CDR1 LNHDA and CDR2 SQIVND (reference sequence). The CDR3 consists of 14 residues. V dropped 5 bases and J dropped 0 bases, with 10 bases sitting between them. This chain's CDR3 is CASSLGGLNTEAFF. The CDR3 DNA is TGTGCCAGTAGTCTCGGGGGCTTGAACACTGAAGCTTTCTTT.

The genes are TRBV4-3 and TRBJ2-7; possibly TRBD1 for D (6 bases). Per germline, CDR1 LGHNA and CDR2 YSLEER. Trimming cost V 1 base and J 3 bases, with 7 bases left between them. This CDR3 is 13 amino acids long. The CDR3: CASSQAGDYEQYF. The DNA for the CDR3 is TGCGCCAGCAGCCAAGCAGGGGACTACGAGCAGTACTTC.

This rearrangement joins TRBV29-1 to TRBJ2-5, with D perhaps TRBD1 (5 bases). The V gene lost 4 bases and the J gene lost 6 bases, with 9 bases spanning the gap. This CDR3 spans 11 amino acids. The germline gives CDR1 SQVTM, CDR2 ANQGSEA. This CDR3 is CSVGLGQTQYF. CDR3 sequence (DNA): TGCAGCGTTGGATTGGGGCAGACCCAGTACTTC.

This clone was counted between two and nine times. V gene TRBV24-1 combines with J gene TRBJ2-5, with D perhaps matching TRBD1 or TRBD2 (6 bases each). CDR1 is KGHDR, CDR2 SFDVKD, per germline. CDR3 length: 16 amino acids. Trimming removed 4 bases from V and 5 bases from J, with 19 bases in between. The CDR3 here is CATSDLTKGGLETQYF. The DNA of the CDR3 is TGTGCCACCAGTGACCTTACCAAGGGGGGTCTCGAGACCCAGTACTTC.

This clone came up a few times. This chain links TRBV11-3 with TRBJ1-1; D unresolved. The V gene lost 3 bases and the J gene lost 6 bases, with 11 bases spanning the gap. Germline-derived CDR1 and CDR2 are SGHNT and YENEEA. CDR3 size: 13 residues. DNA of the CDR3: TGTGCCAGCAGCTTCGCAGCCAAAGCTGAAGCTTTCTTT. As protein: CASSFAAKAEAFF.

The chain carries TRBV18 and TRBJ1-3, with D possibly matching TRBD1 (6 bases). The CDR3 loop spans 16 amino acids. CDR1 KGHSH and CDR2 LQKENI come from the germline V gene. Trimming removed 4 bases from V and 2 bases from J, with 15 bases in between. This CDR3 reads CASSQGGPGAGNTIYF. DNA for the CDR3: TGTGCCAGCTCACAGGGCGGGCCAGGGGCTGGAAACACCATATATTTT.

V and J are TRBV18 and TRBJ2-7, with D uncertain. The germline V gene has CDR1 KGHSH and CDR2 LQKENI. V lost 3 bases to trimming and J lost 0 bases, with 9 bases between them. CDR3 length: 14 amino acids. CDR3: CASSPLTASYEQYF. The CDR3 DNA reads as TGTGCCAGCTCACCTTTGACGGCCTCCTACGAGCAGTACTTC.

The chain couples TRBV2 to TRBJ2-1; TRBD2 aligns across 10 bases. V lost 3 bases, J lost 4 bases, and 9 bases stayed unmatched. CDR3 length equals 17 residues. The germline gives CDR1 SNHLY, CDR2 FYNNEI. This CDR3 reads CASSDPGAGGRYNEQFF. CDR3 coding DNA: TGTGCCAGCAGTGACCCCGGAGCGGGAGGGCGGTACAATGAGCAGTTCTTC.

J is TRBJ2-7 and V is TRBV19, with a weak D call TRBD1 (6 bases). V was shortened by 5 bases and J by 5 bases, with 13 bases between the two germline ends. Germline V lookup: CDR1 LNHDA, CDR2 SQIVND (reference sequence). The CDR3 spans 13 residues. The CDR3 DNA follows: TGTGCCAGTAGTTTACAGGGAGAGGACGAGCAGTACTTC. Its translation: CASSLQGEDEQYF.

The chain has TRBV2 and TRBJ2-5; D is possibly TRBD2 (6 bases). Per the germline V gene, CDR1 is SNHLY and CDR2 is FYNNEI. Trimming took 3 bases from V and 0 from J, leaving 11 bases between them. The CDR3 contains 15 residues. In DNA, the CDR3 is TGTGCCAGCAGTGATCTTGCGGGATACCAAGAGACCCAGTACTTC. It encodes CASSDLAGYQETQYF.

This clone was seen a few times. The chain uses TRBV7-2 and TRBJ1-2; weak D call: TRBD1 (5 bases). This CDR3 has 14 amino acids. The germline gives CDR1 SGHTA, CDR2 FQGNSA. V was trimmed by 1 base and J by 4 bases, leaving 10 bases between them. As DNA, the CDR3 is TGTGCCAGCAGCTTAGGGGGCACCTCCTATGGCTACACCTTC. It is translated as CASSLGGTSYGYTF.